The 5 T cell receptor beta chains in this list originate from one sample, sequenced in a study of glioma-infiltrating T cells after dendritic cell vaccination. Profiled with immunoSEQ multiplex PCR; TCRdb holds only in-frame clones, not every one. The table shows roughly 100,000 clones, with under 90% occurring only once. Sequenced here: blood, sampled before dendritic cell vaccination. Source of these receptors: a human donor with glioblastoma.

The V and J genes are TRBV12-5 and TRBJ1-6; TRBD1 aligns across 7 bases. Germline V gene sequence: CDR1 LGHNT, CDR2 FRNRAP. With V trimmed by 3 bases and J by 9 bases, 5 bases remained unmatched. CDR3 length equals 14 residues. Here the CDR3 DNA reads TGTGCTAGTGGTTTCACGACAGGGACTTCACCCCTCCACTTT. Protein: CASGFTTGTSPLHF.

There are a few counts of this clone. The chain couples TRBV6-5 to TRBJ2-7; perhaps TRBD1 as D (6 bases). Trimming removed 4 bases at V and 2 bases at J, with 9 bases between. Germline loops: CDR1 MNHEY, CDR2 SVGAGI. The CDR3 sequence is 13 residues long. The CDR3 DNA follows: TGTGCCAGCAGTTGGGCAGGGGCCTACGAGCAGTACTTC. The encoded protein is CASSWAGAYEQYF.

Here the CDR3 reads CASSRDRFNYGYTF. DNA of the CDR3: TGCGCCAGCAGCCGAGACAGGTTTAACTATGGCTACACCTTC. The chain carries TRBV4-3 and TRBJ1-2; a weak D match, TRBD1 (6 bases). Germline values: CDR1 LGHNA, CDR2 YSLEER. CDR3 length equals 14 residues. The V gene lost 4 bases and the J gene lost 1 base, with 10 bases spanning the gap.

This chain links TRBV5-1 with TRBJ2-5, with 7 bases fitting TRBD1. Trimming cost V 4 bases and J 3 bases; bases outside gene matches: 12. The CDR3 totals 16 residues. Germline V lookup: CDR1 SGHRS, CDR2 YFSETQ. Here the CDR3 DNA reads TGCGCCAGCAGCGTCAGGCCCGGACAGGAGAAAGAGACCCAGTACTTC. This gives the protein CASSVRPGQEKETQYF. Complete variable domain (other parts from reference TRBV5-1 and TRBJ2-5): KAGVTQTPRYLIKTRGQQVTLSCSPISGHRSVSWYQQTPGQGLQFLFEYFSETQRNKGNFPGRFSGRQFSNSRSEMNVSTLELGDSALYLCASSVRPGQEKETQYFGPGTRLLVL.

The rearrangement uses TRBV9 and TRBJ1-2; D remains unclear. CDR1 is SGDLS, CDR2 YYNGEE, per germline. The length of the CDR3 is 13 residues. V dropped 3 bases and J dropped 0 bases, with 6 bases sitting between them. For the CDR3, the DNA is TGTGCCAGCAGCGAACAGTCTAACTATGGCTACACCTTC. Translated: CASSEQSNYGYTF.